The rows below give T cell receptor beta chains drawn from one sample of a study of blood T cell repertoires in COVID-19. The protocol was immunoSEQ multiplex PCR, while the TCRdb copy is restricted to in-frame clones and leaves out a portion. The sample lists over 250,000 clones; around nine tenths were seen once. The sample taken for sequencing was PBMCs or T cells enriched from blood (not recorded which). These receptors were taken from a man between 60 and 75 years old who had recovered from COVID-19. CDR3s include the opening cysteine and the closing phenylalanine or tryptophan. Each record gives: J gene, D gene, V gene, CDR3 protein. D genes are given only for firm matches.

>TRBJ2-7|-|TRBV14
CASSQDLEGEQYF
>TRBJ2-3|TRBD1|TRBV6-5
CASRRDRGTTDTQYF
>TRBJ1-5|-|TRBV30
CAWIKMVAYNQPQHF
>TRBJ2-1|TRBD1|TRBV4-3
CASSHSGTGAPEQFF
>TRBJ1-5|-|TRBV18
CASSLDRTYQPQHF
>TRBJ1-4|-|TRBV12-3/TRBV12-4
CASSLYREKLFF
>TRBJ2-3|TRBD1|TRBV6-1
CASSEAKVFWTGSTDTQYF
>TRBJ1-4|-|TRBV2
CASCQQTSNEKLFF
>TRBJ2-7|-|TRBV5-1
CASSSQGQAISYEQYF
>TRBJ2-7|-|TRBV11-3
CASSLGYGSLDEQYF
>TRBJ2-1|TRBD2|TRBV4-1
CASSSSLAGDGYNEQFF
>TRBJ1-4|-|TRBV9
CASSLNEKLFF
>TRBJ2-2|-|TRBV6-5
CASSYQGTPTTGELFF
>TRBJ1-4|-|TRBV12-3/TRBV12-4
CASSLGGERLFF
>TRBJ1-1|-|TRBV19
CASSDSYTEAFF
>TRBJ2-3|TRBD2|TRBV9
CASSSGLAGGQNLLGDTQYF
>TRBJ2-3|TRBD2|TRBV5-1
CASSSGLAGEITTDTQYF
>TRBJ2-1|TRBD2|TRBV7-9
CASSLSTSGNEQFF
>TRBJ2-3|-|TRBV29-1
CSVEGQGTDTQYF
>TRBJ1-5|-|TRBV19
CASSSREFYSNQPQHF
>TRBJ2-7|TRBD2|TRBV2
CASRSGGGTYEQYF
>TRBJ1-6|TRBD1|TRBV19
CASRTGYGSPLHF
>TRBJ2-7|-|TRBV28
CASSLSERGPYEQYF
>TRBJ2-7|-|TRBV19
CASSISSGSYEQYF
>TRBJ2-7|TRBD1|TRBV7-9
CASRPSGVTGGIGEQYF
>TRBJ1-2|-|TRBV19
CASSLQNELNYGYTF
>TRBJ2-2|TRBD1|TRBV2
CASSWTGGTGELFF
>TRBJ1-5|-|TRBV18
CASSPDRPNQPQHF
>TRBJ2-7|TRBD2|TRBV10-3
CAISERLAGEIPYEQYF
>TRBJ1-2|TRBD1|TRBV5-1
CASSAGQGYGYTF
>TRBJ2-3|-|TRBV7-8
CASSLGVQGWRTDTQYF
>TRBJ2-7|TRBD2|TRBV2
CASRGGESYEQYF
>TRBJ1-2|-|TRBV7-3
CASSLDGLGGYTF
>TRBJ1-1|-|TRBV11-2
CASSPKAGPEAFF
>TRBJ2-5|-|TRBV30
CAWTDLDQETQYF
>TRBJ2-2|-|TRBV5-1
CASSDGALGRRGTNTGELFF
>TRBJ1-2|-|TRBV5-1
CASSFSGRHGYTF
>TRBJ2-7|TRBD1|TRBV6-1
CASSEKVGQGKPGRPAYEQYF
>TRBJ1-5|-|TRBV7-9
CASSNGGRRPQHF
>TRBJ1-1|TRBD1|TRBV6-1
CASSGRPGQLNTEAFF